The clone carrying this TCR beta chain has only a few counts. Its antigen is unidentified. At the DNA level, this CDR3 is encoded by other sequences in the same sample as well. Obtained from alopecia areata patients were lesional scalp punch biopsies along with peripheral blood. This sample is part of a study of CD8+ T cells in alopecia areata. Study observations and caveats: Alopecia totalis/universalis scalp especially showed more expanded CD8+ clones than normal scalp. Sequence data from scalp samples additionally include resident alphabeta T cells of normal skin.

RNA, once extracted, was reverse transcribed into cDNA for use as the sequencing template. Sequencing used immunoSEQ multiplex PCR; TCRdb keeps in-frame clones, though not all of them. This table holds some 170,000 clones, around 71% found once. The material was CD8+ T cells sorted from blood, obtained at week 0. The receptor comes from a human donor with alopecia areata.

The CDR3 loop reads CASSPRTGQETQYF. DNA of the CDR3: TGTGCCAGCAGCCCTAGGACAGGGCAAGAGACCCAGTACTTC. The V call is TRBV13, the J call TRBJ2-5; 8 bases line up with TRBD1. CDR1 is PRHDT, CDR2 FYEKMQ, per germline (reference sequence). V was clipped by 5 bases and J by 2 bases; unmatched bases: 4. The CDR3 runs to 14 residues.